Listed here are 26 T cell receptor beta chains from one sample, sequenced in a study of T cell responses to AZD1222 COVID-19 vaccine (dated by TCRdb to about 2021). Preparation of the library involved the immunoSEQ multiplex PCR assay. The table comes from immuneACCESS by way of TCRdb, which keeps in-frame sequences with V and J called. Part of the clones is missing from these tables; in studies checked, under half for an unresolved V gene and the rest for unknown reasons. For this sample the table gives 90,000 to 110,000 clones, of which around 90% were detected only once. About 9.1% of the sample is in the top ten clones. The time point label of this sample denotes: baseline before first vaccination. This specimen was peripheral blood, taken on day 0 of AZD1222 vaccination. The receptors stem from an adult in good health.

The V call is TRBV7-9, the J call TRBJ1-6, with 7 nucleotides matching TRBD1. Germline CDR1 reads SEHNR; CDR2 reads FQNEAQ (reference sequence). This CDR3 has 15 amino acids. The V segment lost 8 bases and the J segment 0 bases; nucleotides outside the gene matches: 4. This chain's CDR3 is CASGTGDSYNSPLHF. The CDR3 DNA follows: TGTGCCAGCGGTACAGGGGACTCCTATAATTCACCCCTCCACTTT.

In this sample, this clone turned up once. V is TRBV5-4 and J is TRBJ2-2, with TRBD1 as a possible D gene (6 bases). The CDR3 covers 15 residues. Deletions cut 0 bases from V and 1 base from J, with 7 bases between. Germline CDR1 SGHNT, CDR2 YYREEE (reference sequence). CDR3: CASSLVQGNTGELFF. For the CDR3, the DNA is TGTGCCAGCAGCTTGGTACAGGGGAACACCGGGGAGCTGTTTTTT.

The chain couples TRBV2 to TRBJ2-3; D perhaps matches TRBD1 (6 bases). From germline, CDR1 is SNHLY and CDR2 FYNNEI. V was pared by 8 bases and J by 2 bases, with 8 bases between. The CDR3 sequence is 12 residues long. The chain's CDR3 is CASRTDTDTQYF. CDR3 coding DNA: TGTGCCAGCCGGACAGACACAGATACGCAGTATTTT.

This chain joins TRBV6-4 and TRBJ1-1; D unresolved. CDR1 MRHNA and CDR2 SNTAGT come from the germline V gene. V was pared by 3 bases and J by 0 bases, with 20 bases between. The CDR3 has 18 amino acids. The CDR3 spells CASSEVSGWRGLNTEAFF. DNA of the CDR3: TGTGCCAGCAGTGAAGTCAGTGGGTGGCGTGGGCTGAACACTGAAGCTTTCTTT.

The gene calls are TRBV29-1 and TRBJ1-2, with D possibly being TRBD1 (5 bases). The V and J ends lost 3 bases and 3 bases respectively, with 14 bases between them. Germline V CDR1 and CDR2: SQVTM, ANQGSEA. The CDR3 is 14 amino acids. The CDR3 nucleotides read TGCAGCGTTGAGTTGGCAGGGACCCACTATGGCTACACCTTC. It yields the protein CSVELAGTHYGYTF.

The chain recombines TRBV7-2 with TRBJ2-3; a weak D match, TRBD1 (6 bases). The CDR3 sequence is 16 residues long. V lost 0 bases to trimming and J lost 2 bases, with 12 bases between them. Germline loops: CDR1 SGHTA, CDR2 FQGNSA. The CDR3 coding sequence is TGTGCCAGCAGCTTAGCTAGGGGGACCCCCACAGATACGCAGTATTTT. Translated: CASSLARGTPTDTQYF.

The rearrangement uses TRBV5-1 and TRBJ2-1; no clear D. This CDR3 region has 15 residues. V lost 0 bases to trimming and J lost 2 bases, with 9 bases between them. Germline CDR1 SGHRS, CDR2 YFSETQ. This CDR3 reads CASSLGLAPYNEQFF. CDR3 sequence (DNA): TGCGCCAGCAGCTTGGGGTTAGCACCCTACAATGAGCAGTTCTTC.

The rearrangement links TRBV29-1 to TRBJ2-1; D call uncertain. Between the trimmed V and J ends, which lost 4 bases and 6 bases, there was a span of 13 bases. The CDR3 totals 13 residues. CDR1 is SQVTM and CDR2 is ANQGSEA in the germline V gene. The CDR3 sequence is CSVGKASGNEQFF. DNA for the CDR3: TGCAGCGTTGGGAAGGCATCGGGCAATGAGCAGTTCTTC.

The chain's CDR3 is CASSTGQAGNEQFF. CDR3 sequence (DNA): TGTGCCAGTAGTACCGGACAGGCGGGCAATGAGCAGTTCTTC. The chain uses TRBV19 and TRBJ2-1; TRBD1 matches 7 bases. V was pared by 4 bases and J by 6 bases, with 6 bases of the junction left unmatched. The length of the CDR3 is 14 residues. Germline CDR1 LNHDA, CDR2 SQIVND (reference sequence).

This chain uses TRBV13 with TRBJ2-1; 7 bases line up with TRBD1. The length of the CDR3 is 14 residues. Germline V lookup: CDR1 PRHDT, CDR2 FYEKMQ (reference sequence). Losses at the gene ends were 5 bases for V and 2 bases for J; bases not matched to a gene: 3. The CDR3 is CASSPGTAYNEQFF. CDR3 DNA: TGTGCCAGCAGCCCAGGGACAGCCTACAATGAGCAGTTCTTC.

The chain combines TRBV7-8 with TRBJ2-1, with 14 bases identical to TRBD2. This CDR3 spans 15 amino acids. The germline CDR1 and CDR2 sequences are SGHVS and FQNEAQ. V dropped 5 bases and J dropped 6; count of bases not matched to a gene: 3. This CDR3 is CASSAGLAGGNEQFF. Here the CDR3 DNA reads TGTGCCAGCAGCGCCGGACTAGCGGGAGGCAATGAGCAGTTCTTC.

V usage is TRBV11-2 and J usage is TRBJ2-7; D gene unclear. CDR1 is SGHAT and CDR2 is FQNNGV in the germline V gene. The CDR3 covers 13 residues. V shed 1 base and J shed 4 bases, with 8 bases lying between them. The CDR3 DNA sequence: TGTGCCAGCAGCTTAGCCCCCTCATACGAGCAGTACTTC. Protein: CASSLAPSYEQYF.

The rearrangement links TRBV3-1 (or the pseudogene TRBV3-2) to TRBJ2-4; 7 positions agree with TRBD2. The CDR3 has 15 residues. CDR1 LGHDT and CDR2 YNNKEL come from the germline V gene (reference sequence). V lost 0 bases and J lost 6; bases outside the gene matches: 5. The CDR3 spells CASSQDGDYRNIQYF. In DNA, the CDR3 is TGTGCCAGCAGCCAAGATGGGGACTACCGAAACATTCAGTACTTC.

V is TRBV7-9 and J is TRBJ1-1; no firm D call. The germline V gene encodes CDR1 SEHNR and CDR2 FQNEAQ (reference sequence). Trimming pared 3 bases from V and 5 bases from J, leaving 7 bases between. The CDR3 consists of 12 residues. CDR3 in amino acids: CASSFSGTEAFF. CDR3 nucleotide sequence: TGTGCCAGCAGCTTTTCTGGGACTGAAGCTTTCTTT.

The V call is TRBV5-1, the J call TRBJ1-3; D is unresolved. The germline V gene encodes CDR1 SGHRS and CDR2 YFSETQ. This CDR3 is 15 amino acids long. V was shortened by 0 bases and J by 1 base, with 8 bases between the two germline ends. CDR3 coding DNA: TGCGCCAGCAGCTTGGGAGTGGGTTCTGGAAACACCATATATTTT. Translated, it gives CASSLGVGSGNTIYF.

This chain links TRBV19 with TRBJ2-1, with D possibly matching TRBD2 (6 bases). The CDR3 totals 13 residues. With 5 bases removed from V and 4 bases from J, the gap between germline ends came to 9 bases. The germline V gene has CDR1 LNHDA and CDR2 SQIVND (reference sequence). CDR3 amino acids: CASSPTRYNEQFF. CDR3 nucleotide sequence: TGTGCCAGTAGTCCGACTAGGTACAATGAGCAGTTCTTC.

The genes are TRBV27 and TRBJ1-5; no clear D. V lost 3 bases, J lost 0 bases, and 9 bases lay in between. The CDR3 spans 15 residues. Germline CDR1 is MNHEY and CDR2 is SMNVEV (reference sequence). CDR3 sequence: CASSLDRTSNQPQHF. DNA for the CDR3: TGTGCCAGCAGTTTGGACCGTACTAGCAATCAGCCCCAGCATTTT.

The gene calls are TRBV6-6 and TRBJ1-2; D may be TRBD1 (6 bases). Trimming cost V 0 bases and J 4 bases, with 12 bases left between them. From germline, CDR1 is MNHNY and CDR2 SVGAGI (reference sequence). This CDR3 is 15 amino acids long. CDR3 amino acids: CASSYSSGQTYGYTF. CDR3 nucleotides: TGTGCCAGCAGTTACTCTTCCGGACAGACCTATGGCTACACCTTC.

This chain links TRBV18 with TRBJ2-6, with 7 nucleotides matching TRBD1. Germline assignment: CDR1 KGHSH and CDR2 LQKENI. The ends lost 4 bases at V and 2 bases at J; junction bases unmatched: 2. CDR3 size: 15 residues. The CDR3 region is CASSLGTAGANVLTF. CDR3 coding DNA: TGTGCCAGCTCACTCGGGACAGCTGGGGCCAACGTCCTGACTTTC.

This clone was seen a single time. The V call is TRBV2, the J call TRBJ1-5; D may be TRBD1 (5 bases). Germline V lookup: CDR1 SNHLY, CDR2 FYNNEI. V lost 8 bases and J lost 9, with 14 bases in between. CDR3 length equals 12 residues. This CDR3 is CASGLGVRPQHF. The CDR3 bases are TGTGCCAGCGGGTTAGGGGTACGGCCCCAGCATTTT.

The J gene is TRBJ2-5, the V gene TRBV29-1; D assignment may be TRBD1 or TRBD2 (5 bases each). Trimming stripped 8 bases from V and 5 bases from J, with 21 bases between. The CDR3 is made up of 14 amino acids. Germline-derived CDR1 and CDR2 are SQVTM and ANQGSEA. The CDR3 DNA is TGCAGCTCCCACGGGGCCTTGGGGTCGGAGACCCAGTACTTC. This sequence encodes CSSHGALGSETQYF.

The chain joins TRBV14 to TRBJ1-2; D is undetermined. The germline V gene has CDR1 SGHDN and CDR2 FVKESK. The CDR3 length is 14 residues. The V gene lost 0 bases and the J gene lost 4 bases, with 9 bases spanning the gap. CDR3 residues: CASSQDFGLYGYTF. The CDR3 bases are TGTGCCAGCAGCCAAGATTTTGGCCTCTATGGCTACACCTTC.

The chain links TRBV5-1 to TRBJ2-5; D is uncertain. CDR1 is SGHRS and CDR2 is YFSETQ in the germline V gene. Trimming stripped 0 bases from V and 4 bases from J, with 13 bases between. The CDR3 has 15 amino acids. The CDR3 region has the DNA TGCGCCAGCAGCTTGGTTGCACAGTCTCGAGAGACCCAGTACTTC. The encoded protein is CASSLVAQSRETQYF.

The chain employs TRBV18 and TRBJ2-3, with D perhaps TRBD2 (5 bases). The CDR3 loop spans 13 amino acids. Trimming stripped 3 bases from V and 10 bases from J, with 14 bases between. CDR1 and CDR2 (germline): KGHSH, LQKENI. CDR3 sequence: CASSPPLDSAQYF. As DNA, the CDR3 is TGTGCCAGCTCACCGCCCCTGGACTCGGCGCAGTATTTT.

The rearrangement links TRBV5-1 to TRBJ1-4; D perhaps matches TRBD1 (5 bases). The V and J ends lost 4 bases and 6 bases respectively, with 19 bases between them. Germline V lookup: CDR1 SGHRS, CDR2 YFSETQ. The CDR3 consists of 16 residues. CDR3 sequence reads: CASSTGRTEGHEKLFF. The CDR3 nucleotides read TGCGCCAGCAGCACGGGACGGACCGAAGGCCATGAAAAACTGTTTTTT.

The rearrangement joins TRBV19 to TRBJ1-1; 7 nucleotides agree with TRBD1. The CDR3 totals 14 residues. In germline, CDR1 is LNHDA, CDR2 SQIVND (reference sequence). V was clipped by 4 bases and J by 0 bases; unmatched bases: 2. As DNA, the CDR3 is TGTGCCAGTAGTAGGGACAGCGTGAACACTGAAGCTTTCTTT. Protein product: CASSRDSVNTEAFF.